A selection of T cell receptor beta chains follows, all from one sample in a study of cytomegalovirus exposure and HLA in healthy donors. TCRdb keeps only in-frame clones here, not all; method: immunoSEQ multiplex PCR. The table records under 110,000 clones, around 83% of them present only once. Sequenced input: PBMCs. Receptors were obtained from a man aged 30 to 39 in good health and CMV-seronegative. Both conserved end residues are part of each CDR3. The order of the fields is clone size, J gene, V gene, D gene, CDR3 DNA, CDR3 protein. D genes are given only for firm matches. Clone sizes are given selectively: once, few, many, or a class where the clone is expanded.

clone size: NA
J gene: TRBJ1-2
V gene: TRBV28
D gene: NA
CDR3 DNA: TGTGCCAGCAGTCCGGGTTCTAACTATGGCTACACCTTC
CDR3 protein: CASSPGSNYGYTF

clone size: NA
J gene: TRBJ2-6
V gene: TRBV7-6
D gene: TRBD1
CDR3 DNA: TGTGCCAGCAGCTTGGACAGGGCAACTGGGGCCAACGTCCTGACTTTC
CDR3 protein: CASSLDRATGANVLTF

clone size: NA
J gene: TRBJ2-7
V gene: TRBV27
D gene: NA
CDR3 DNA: TGTGCCAGCAGTTTTTCTGGCAGCTCCTACGAGCAGTACTTC
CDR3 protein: CASSFSGSSYEQYF

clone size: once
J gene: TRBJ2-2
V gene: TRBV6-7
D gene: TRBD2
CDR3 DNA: TGTGCCAGCAGTTACTCGCTTGGAGCGGGGGGTCTCACCGGGGAGCTGTTTTTT
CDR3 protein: CASSYSLGAGGLTGELFF

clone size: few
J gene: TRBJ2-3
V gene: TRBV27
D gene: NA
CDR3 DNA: TGTGCCAGCAGTTTTTTCTCGGGGACGCAGTATTTT
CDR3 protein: CASSFFSGTQYF

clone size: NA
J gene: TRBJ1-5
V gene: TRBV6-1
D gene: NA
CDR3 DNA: TGTGCCAGCAGCCCCGGTGCGGTTTATCAGCCCCAGCATTTT
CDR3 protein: CASSPGAVYQPQHF

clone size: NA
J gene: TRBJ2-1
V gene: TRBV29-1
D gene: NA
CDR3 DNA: TGCAGCGTTTGCTTGGTACTCCTAAATGAGCAGTTCTTC
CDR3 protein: CSVCLVLLNEQFF

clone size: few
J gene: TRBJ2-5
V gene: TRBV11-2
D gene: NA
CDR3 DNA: TGTGCCAGCAGCCAGAGGGTCAGAGAGACCCAGTACTTC
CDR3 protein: CASSQRVRETQYF

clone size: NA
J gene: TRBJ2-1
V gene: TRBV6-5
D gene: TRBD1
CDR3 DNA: TGTGCCAGCAGTATGGGACAGGGGACAGGCAATGAGCAGTTCTTC
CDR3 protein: CASSMGQGTGNEQFF

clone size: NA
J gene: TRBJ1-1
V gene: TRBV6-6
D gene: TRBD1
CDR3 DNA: TGTGCCAGCAGTTACCCAGGGGGCGATAACACTGAAGCTTTCTTT
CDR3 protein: CASSYPGGDNTEAFF

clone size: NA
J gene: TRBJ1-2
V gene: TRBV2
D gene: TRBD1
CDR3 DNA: TGTGCCAGCAGTGAAGTTGGACAGGCAAGGGTCTATGGCTACACCTTC
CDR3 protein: CASSEVGQARVYGYTF

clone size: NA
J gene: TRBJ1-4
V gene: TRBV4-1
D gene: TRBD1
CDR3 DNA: TGCGCCAGCAGCCAAACTCAGGGGGCGAATGAAAAACTGTTTTTT
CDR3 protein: CASSQTQGANEKLFF

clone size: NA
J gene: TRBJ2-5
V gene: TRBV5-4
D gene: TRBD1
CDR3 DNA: TGTGCCAGCAGCGGGACAGGGCAAGAGACCCAGTACTTC
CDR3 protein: CASSGTGQETQYF

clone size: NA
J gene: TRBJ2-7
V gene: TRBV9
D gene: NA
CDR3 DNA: TGTGCCAGCAGCGTAGACCCAGGCGTAGATTACTACGAGCAGTACTTC
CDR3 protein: CASSVDPGVDYYEQYF

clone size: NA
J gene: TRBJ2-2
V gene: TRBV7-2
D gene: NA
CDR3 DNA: TGTGCCAGCAGCTCTCGGGGATCGGGGGCCGGGGAGCTGTTTTTT
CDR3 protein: CASSSRGSGAGELFF

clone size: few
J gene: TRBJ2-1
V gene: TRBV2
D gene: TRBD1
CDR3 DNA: TGTGCCAGCAGTGAACGGGACAGAGAATTTCTATGTGAGCAGTTCTTC
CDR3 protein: CASSERDREFLCEQFF

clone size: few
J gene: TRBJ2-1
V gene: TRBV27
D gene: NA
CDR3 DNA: TGTGCCAGCACCCAACATGGACAAATAGGCAATGAGCAGTTCTTC
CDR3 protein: CASTQHGQIGNEQFF

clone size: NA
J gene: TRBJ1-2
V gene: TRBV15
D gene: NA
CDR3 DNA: TGTGCCACCAGCAGAGATCCAAGGGGGTCTGAGGGCTACACCTTC
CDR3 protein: CATSRDPRGSEGYTF

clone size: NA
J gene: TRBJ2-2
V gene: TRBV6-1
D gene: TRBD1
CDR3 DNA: TGTGCCAGCGAGAAAACAGGGGGCCGCACCGGGGAGCTGTTTTTT
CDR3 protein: CASEKTGGRTGELFF

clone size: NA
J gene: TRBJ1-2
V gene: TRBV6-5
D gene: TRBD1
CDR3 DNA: TGTGCCAGCAGTTCGTCAATGGGACAGGGGGACTATGGCTACACCTTC
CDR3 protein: CASSSSMGQGDYGYTF

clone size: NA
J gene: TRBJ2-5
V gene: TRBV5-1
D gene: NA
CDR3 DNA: TGCGCCAGCAGCTTTCAGGGGACCCAAGAGACCCAGTACTTC
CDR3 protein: CASSFQGTQETQYF

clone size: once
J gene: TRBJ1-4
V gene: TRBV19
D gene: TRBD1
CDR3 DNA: TGTGCCAGTAGTACCGGGACAGGGGGCAGTGAAAAACTGTTTTTT
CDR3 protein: CASSTGTGGSEKLFF

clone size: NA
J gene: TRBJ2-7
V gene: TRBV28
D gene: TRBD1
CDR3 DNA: TGTGCCAGCAGGGAGACAGGGCCCTACGAGCAGTACTTC
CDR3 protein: CASRETGPYEQYF

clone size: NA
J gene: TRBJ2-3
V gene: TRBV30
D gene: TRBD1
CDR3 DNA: TGTGCCTGGAGTGAAACCCGGGACAGGCCGCCCCTTTTT
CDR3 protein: CAWSETRDRPPLF

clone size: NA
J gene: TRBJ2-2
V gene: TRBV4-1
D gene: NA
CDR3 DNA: TGCGCCAGCAGCCAGCGACTGAGCGGACCGACCGGGGAGCTGTTTTTT
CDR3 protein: CASSQRLSGPTGELFF

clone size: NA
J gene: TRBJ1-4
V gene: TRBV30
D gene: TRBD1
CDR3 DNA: TGTGCCTGGGGACGAGCCGGGACAGGGGTTGAAAAACTGTTTTTT
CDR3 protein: CAWGRAGTGVEKLFF

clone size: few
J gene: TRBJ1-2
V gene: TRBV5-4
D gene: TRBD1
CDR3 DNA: TGTGCCAGCAGACGGGGACAGGGGGATTTTGGCTACACCTTC
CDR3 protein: CASRRGQGDFGYTF

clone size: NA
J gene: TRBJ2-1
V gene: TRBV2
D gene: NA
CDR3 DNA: TGTGCCAGCAGTGAACTAGCGCGCTACAATGAGCAGTTCTTC
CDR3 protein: CASSELARYNEQFF

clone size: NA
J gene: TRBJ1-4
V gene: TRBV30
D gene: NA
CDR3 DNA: TGTGCCTGGAGTGCGCAGGTGAATGAAAAACTGTTTTTT
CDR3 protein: CAWSAQVNEKLFF

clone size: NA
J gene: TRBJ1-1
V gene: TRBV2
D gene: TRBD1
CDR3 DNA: TGTGCCAGCAGTGTGGTAACAGGGGGCTCCCTGAACACTGAAGCTTTCTTT
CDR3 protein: CASSVVTGGSLNTEAFF

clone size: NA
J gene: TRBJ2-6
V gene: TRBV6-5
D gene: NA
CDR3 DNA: TGTGCCAGCAGTTACTCCGTGGGGGGTGGGGCCAACGTCCTGACTTTC
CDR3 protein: CASSYSVGGGANVLTF

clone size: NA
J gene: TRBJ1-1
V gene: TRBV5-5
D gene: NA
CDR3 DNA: TGTGCCAGCAGCTTGGGCGGGTTGGGGTTAGAAGCTTTCTTT
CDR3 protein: CASSLGGLGLEAFF

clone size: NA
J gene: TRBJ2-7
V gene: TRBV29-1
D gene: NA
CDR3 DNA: TGCAGCGCCCTGATAGCCCCGACCTACGAGCAGTACTTC
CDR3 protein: CSALIAPTYEQYF

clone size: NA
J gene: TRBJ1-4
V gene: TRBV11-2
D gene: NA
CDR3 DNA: TGTGCCAGCAGCCGAGGCCTGCGGACTAATGAAAAACTGTTTTTT
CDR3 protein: CASSRGLRTNEKLFF

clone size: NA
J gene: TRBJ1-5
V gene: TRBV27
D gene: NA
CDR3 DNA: TGTGCCAGCAGTCCCGGAGGGCCCTATAGCAATCAGCCCCAGCATTTT
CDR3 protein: CASSPGGPYSNQPQHF

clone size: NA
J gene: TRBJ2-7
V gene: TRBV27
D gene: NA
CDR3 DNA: TGTGCCAGCAGTTTAGCGCTGCTTCCTACCTACGAGCAGTACTTC
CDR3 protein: CASSLALLPTYEQYF

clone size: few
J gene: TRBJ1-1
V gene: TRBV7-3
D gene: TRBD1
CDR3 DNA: TGTGCCAGCAGCCCCTCGGGACAGCCAAACACTGAAGCTTTCTTT
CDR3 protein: CASSPSGQPNTEAFF

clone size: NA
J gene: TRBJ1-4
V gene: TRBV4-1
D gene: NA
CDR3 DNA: TGCGCCAGCAGCCAAGGACAGCAGAACAATGAAAAACTGTTTTTT
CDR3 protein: CASSQGQQNNEKLFF

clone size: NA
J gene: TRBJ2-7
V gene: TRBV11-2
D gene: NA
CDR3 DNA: TGTGCCAGCAGTAGGGGCCCCTACGAGCAGTACTTC
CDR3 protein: CASSRGPYEQYF

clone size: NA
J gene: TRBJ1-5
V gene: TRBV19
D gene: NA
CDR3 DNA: TGTGCCAGTAGTATAGTTGGAGGGAGCAATCAGCCCCAGCATTTT
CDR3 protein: CASSIVGGSNQPQHF

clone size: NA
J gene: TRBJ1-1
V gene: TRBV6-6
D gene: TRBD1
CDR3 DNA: TGTGCCAGCAGTCAACTGACCGGGACAGCGAACACTGAAGCTTTCTTT
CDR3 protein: CASSQLTGTANTEAFF

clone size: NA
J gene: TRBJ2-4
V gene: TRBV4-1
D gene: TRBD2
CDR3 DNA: TGCGCCAGCAGCCAACCAGTCAGACAGGTTCAAACTAGCGGGAGGGGAAAAAACATTCAGTACTTC
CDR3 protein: CASSQPVRQVQTSGRGKNIQYF

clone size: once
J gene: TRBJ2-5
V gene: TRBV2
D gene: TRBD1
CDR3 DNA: TGTGCCAGCAGTTGGGACAGACAAGAGACCCAGTACTTC
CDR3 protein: CASSWDRQETQYF

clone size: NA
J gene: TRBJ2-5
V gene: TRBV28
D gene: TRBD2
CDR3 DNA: TGTGCCAGCAGGTCCCTCCAGGTACTAGCGGGACCGGGGACCCAGTACTTC
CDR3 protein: CASRSLQVLAGPGTQYF

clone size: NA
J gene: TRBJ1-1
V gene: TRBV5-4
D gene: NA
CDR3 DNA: TGTGCCAGCAGCTTGGGGTCCCGGGTCGAGAACATTGAAGCTTTCTTT
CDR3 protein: CASSLGSRVENIEAFF

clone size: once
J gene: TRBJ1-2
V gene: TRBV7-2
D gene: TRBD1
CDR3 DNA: TGTGCCAGCAGTTCAGGGGGCAGGGGGTATGGCTACACCTTC
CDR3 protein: CASSSGGRGYGYTF

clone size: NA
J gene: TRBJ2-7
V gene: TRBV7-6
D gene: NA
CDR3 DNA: TGTGCCAGCAGCCTTCTGGAGGGATCGGTCCGCGAGCAGTACTTC
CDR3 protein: CASSLLEGSVREQYF

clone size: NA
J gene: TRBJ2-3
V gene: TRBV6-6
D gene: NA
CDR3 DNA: TGTGCCAGCTCTCTGAGGGCCAGGCGCACAGATACGCAGTATTTT
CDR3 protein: CASSLRARRTDTQYF

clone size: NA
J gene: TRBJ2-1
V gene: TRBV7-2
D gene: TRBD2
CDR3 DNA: TGTGCCAGCAGCTTAGTTGGCGGGAGGGGGCTCTACAATGAGCAGTTCTTC
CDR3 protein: CASSLVGGRGLYNEQFF

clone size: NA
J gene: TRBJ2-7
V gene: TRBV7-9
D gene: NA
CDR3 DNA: TGTGCCAGCAGCTTAGCCGGTAGGGGGGGAGAGCAGTACTTC
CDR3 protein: CASSLAGRGGEQYF

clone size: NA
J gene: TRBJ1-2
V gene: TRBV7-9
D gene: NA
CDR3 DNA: TGTGCCAGCAGCTTATCGGGAAAATCGGGAGGCTACACCTTC
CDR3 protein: CASSLSGKSGGYTF

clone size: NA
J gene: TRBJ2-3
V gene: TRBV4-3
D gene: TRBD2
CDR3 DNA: TGCGCCAGCAGCCGCCAATCCCTTGGACTAGCGGGACGCACAGATACGCAGTATTTT
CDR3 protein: CASSRQSLGLAGRTDTQYF

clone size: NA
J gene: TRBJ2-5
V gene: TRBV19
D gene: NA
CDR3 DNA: TGTGCCAGTAGTTCACAGGGCCAAGAGACCCAGTACTTC
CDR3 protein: CASSSQGQETQYF

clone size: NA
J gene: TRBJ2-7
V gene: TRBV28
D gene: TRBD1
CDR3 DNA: TGTGCCAGCAATTATGGGGCTCTGGACAGGCCCTACGAGCAGTACTTC
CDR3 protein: CASNYGALDRPYEQYF

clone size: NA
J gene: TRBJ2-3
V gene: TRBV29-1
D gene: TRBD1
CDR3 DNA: TGCAGCGCAAAGGGACAGGGGTTACTCACAGATACGCAGTATTTT
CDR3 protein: CSAKGQGLLTDTQYF